Below are 21 T cell receptor beta chains sequenced from a single sample in a study of T cell responses to AZD1222 COVID-19 vaccine. Data came from immunoSEQ multiplex PCR; TCRdb stores just in-frame clones and leaves some out. Of 150,000 to 200,000 clones listed, 85% to 95% are singletons. The starting material was peripheral blood, obtained on day 0 of AZD1222 vaccination. Source of these receptors: an adult in good health.

The chain recombines TRBV6-5 with TRBJ1-1; 7 bases are a match to TRBD1. The germline gives CDR1 MNHEY, CDR2 SVGAGI. V shed 6 bases and J 7 bases; nucleotides not matched to a gene: 14. This CDR3 is built from 15 residues. The CDR3 loop reads CASSRLGQTKGEAFF. The CDR3 nucleotides read TGTGCCAGCAGCCGCCTGGGACAGACGAAAGGTGAAGCTTTCTTT.

V and J are TRBV6-5 and TRBJ1-5; TRBD1 agrees at 9 bases. The CDR3 contains 14 residues. Germline assignment: CDR1 MNHEY and CDR2 SVGAGI. The V and J ends lost 7 bases and 5 bases, in that order; junction bases with no gene match: 6. Here the CDR3 DNA reads TGTGCCAGCACGTACACAGGGGGCGATCAGCCCCAGCATTTT. This sequence encodes CASTYTGGDQPQHF.

This clone was seen a single time. The V gene is TRBV19, the J gene TRBJ1-2, with 7 positions matching TRBD1. V trimming: 3 bases; J trimming: 4 bases; junction bases outside the gene matches: 8. This CDR3 spans 15 amino acids. Germline CDR1 and CDR2: LNHDA and SQIVND (reference sequence). CDR3 in DNA: TGTGCCAGTAGTATCGCCGTGGGACAGCCCTATGGCTACACCTTC. It specifies CASSIAVGQPYGYTF.

The CDR3 is CASSILAGAGEQYF. As DNA, the CDR3 is TGTGCCAGTAGCATTCTAGCGGGAGCCGGCGAGCAGTACTTC. The V gene is TRBV19, the J gene TRBJ2-7; 10 nucleotides line up with TRBD2. The germline V gene has CDR1 LNHDA and CDR2 SQIVND (reference sequence). V gave up 6 bases and J gave up 6 bases; unmatched junction bases: 8. The CDR3 is 14 residues long.

V usage is TRBV10-2 and J usage is TRBJ1-1; tentative D call: TRBD1 (6 bases). This CDR3 region has 15 residues. Germline values: CDR1 WSHSY, CDR2 SAAADI. V shed 6 bases and J shed 1 base, with 15 bases lying between them. The CDR3 protein is CASRPLSGENTEAFF. The CDR3 region has the DNA TGCGCCAGCAGGCCCCTCTCAGGGGAGAACACTGAAGCTTTCTTT.

The chain has TRBV27 and TRBJ1-4; D gene uncertain. The CDR3 is 12 amino acids. V shed 5 bases and J shed 4 bases, with 5 bases lying between them. Germline assignment: CDR1 MNHEY and CDR2 SMNVEV (reference sequence). The CDR3 region is CASSAVNEKLFF. CDR3 coding DNA: TGTGCCAGCAGTGCTGTTAATGAAAAACTGTTTTTT.

The CDR3 sequence is CASRSAGEGYTF. The CDR3 DNA sequence: TGTGCCAGCCGATCCGCAGGGGAAGGCTACACCTTC. The chain employs TRBV28 and TRBJ1-2, with TRBD1 as a possible D gene (6 bases). The V and J ends lost 8 bases and 8 bases respectively, with 15 bases between them. CDR1 is MDHEN and CDR2 is SYDVKM in the germline V gene. The CDR3 is 12 amino acids.

The chain's CDR3 is CASSLLTARIGAFF. CDR3 DNA: TGTGCCAGCAGTTTGTTGACTGCCAGAATTGGAGCTTTCTTT. The chain couples TRBV28 to TRBJ1-1; D is unclear. This CDR3 is built from 14 residues. The germline gives CDR1 MDHEN, CDR2 SYDVKM. With 3 bases removed from V and 10 bases from J, the gap between germline ends came to 18 bases.

The chain is built from TRBV27 and TRBJ2-5; TRBD1 might be the D (7 bases). CDR3 length equals 16 residues. The V and J ends lost 3 bases and 5 bases respectively, with 19 bases between them. Per the germline V gene, CDR1 is MNHEY and CDR2 is SMNVEV (reference sequence). CDR3 loop: CASSFIPRGARETQYF. The DNA for the CDR3 is TGTGCCAGCAGTTTCATCCCCAGGGGGGCGAGGGAGACCCAGTACTTC.

The V gene is TRBV7-6, the J gene TRBJ2-7; D might be TRBD1 (6 bases). The CDR3 covers 15 residues. Trimming cost V 5 bases and J 2 bases, with 16 bases left between them. Looked up from germline, CDR1 is SGHVS and CDR2 is FNYEAQ. Here the CDR3 reads CASSPTGQFPYEQYF. The CDR3 DNA is TGTGCCAGCAGCCCCACCGGACAGTTTCCCTACGAGCAGTACTTC.

V gene TRBV7-8 combines with J gene TRBJ2-3; no definite D call. The V and J ends lost 1 base and 4 bases respectively, with 6 bases between them. Germline assignment: CDR1 SGHVS and CDR2 FQNEAQ. The CDR3 is 13 amino acids. CDR3 bases: TGTGCCAGCAGCTTAGGTTCACCAGATACGCAGTATTTT. It encodes CASSLGSPDTQYF.

This chain links TRBV7-9 with TRBJ2-1; a possible D gene is TRBD2 (5 bases). Germline V gives CDR1 SEHNR, CDR2 FQNEAQ (reference sequence). The CDR3 has 13 amino acids. The ends were cut back, 5 bases at V and 2 bases at J, with 7 bases in the middle. In DNA form, the CDR3 reads TGTGCCAGCAGCCCCGGGACCTACAATGAGCAGTTCTTC. Its translation: CASSPGTYNEQFF. The full variable domain, with the rest looked up from reference TRBV7-9 and TRBJ2-1, is DTGVSQNPRHKITKRGQNVTFRCDPISEHNRLYWYRQTLGQGPEFLTYFQNEAQLEKSRLLSDRFSAERPKGSFSTLEIQRTEQGDSAMYLCASSPGTYNEQFFGPGTRLTVL.

This clone was observed once. V gene TRBV11-2 combines with J gene TRBJ2-7, with TRBD2 identical over 8 bases. The CDR3 is made up of 14 amino acids. The germline V gene has CDR1 SGHAT and CDR2 FQNNGV. Losses at the gene ends were 5 bases for V and 2 bases for J; bases not matched to a gene: 5. The CDR3, as DNA: TGTGCCAGCAGCCCTCCGGGACTAGCCTACGAGCAGTACTTC. This gives the protein CASSPPGLAYEQYF.

V gene TRBV21-1 combines with J gene TRBJ2-1; the table calls TRBD2, which could not be checked here. TRBV21-1 is a pseudogene segment. This CDR3 contains 15 residues. The CDR3 loop is CASSTMGLSGAKQFF. CDR3 nucleotide sequence: TGTGCCAGCAGCACCATGGGGCTTAGCGGGGCTAAGCAGTTCTTC.

This chain uses TRBV29-1 with TRBJ1-1; 10 bases line up with TRBD1. Looked up from germline, CDR1 is SQVTM and CDR2 is ANQGSEA. V lost 4 bases and J lost 5; bases outside the gene matches: 10. The CDR3 consists of 15 residues. The CDR3 DNA reads as TGCAGCGTTGTCCCAAGACAGGGGGCGAGAACTGAAGCTTTCTTT. As protein: CSVVPRQGARTEAFF. The full variable domain, completed using reference TRBV29-1 and TRBJ1-1, is SAVISQKPSRDICQRGTSLTIQCQVDSQVTMMFWYRQQPGQSLTLIATANQGSEATYESGFVIDKFPISRPNLTFSTLTVSNMSPEDSSIYLCSVVPRQGARTEAFFGQGTRLTVV.

J is TRBJ1-1 and V is TRBV6-1; possibly TRBD1 for D (5 bases). This CDR3 contains 15 residues. Germline V gene lookup returns CDR1 MNHNS and CDR2 SASEGT. V lost 0 bases, J lost 1 base, and 9 bases lay in between. This chain's CDR3 is CASSEAGGRNTEAFF. DNA of the CDR3: TGTGCCAGCAGTGAAGCGGGGGGACGGAACACTGAAGCTTTCTTT.

The rearrangement joins TRBV2 to TRBJ1-1; D is unresolved. The germline V and J ends were trimmed by 1 base and 11 bases, with 11 bases remaining between them. The CDR3 covers 12 residues. Germline V lookup: CDR1 SNHLY, CDR2 FYNNEI. Written as DNA, the CDR3 is TGTGCCAGCAGTGAAGTAAACCTGGTTGCTTTCTTT. Translation gives CASSEVNLVAFF.

This clone was detected once. The rearrangement uses TRBV14 and TRBJ1-3; D remains ambiguous. V lost 3 bases to trimming and J lost 0 bases, with 6 bases between them. CDR1 and CDR2 from the germline V gene are SGHDN and FVKESK. The CDR3 is 14 amino acids. The CDR3 region has the DNA TGTGCCAGCAGCCACCGGTTCTCTGGAAACACCATATATTTT. Translated: CASSHRFSGNTIYF.

V gene TRBV28 combines with J gene TRBJ2-3; TRBD2 matches at 9 bases. Per germline, CDR1 MDHEN and CDR2 SYDVKM. V dropped 7 bases and J dropped 1; count of bases not matched to a gene: 6. This CDR3 region has 15 residues. The chain's CDR3 is CASTRGGRGTDTQYF. The CDR3 DNA is TGTGCCAGCACCCGCGGCGGGAGGGGCACAGATACGCAGTATTTT.

V gene TRBV4-1 combines with J gene TRBJ1-6; 10 bases line up with TRBD1. The junction had 8 bases not matched to a gene; V was cut back by 6 bases and J by 9 bases. The CDR3 is made up of 15 amino acids. The germline CDR1 and CDR2 sequences are MGHRA and YSYEKL. The CDR3 loop reads CASSPGDRGSSPLHF. CDR3 bases: TGCGCCAGCAGTCCCGGGGACAGGGGTTCTTCACCCCTCCACTTT.

Points on this clone: Other DNA sequences in this sample translate to the same CDR3. The chain recombines TRBV18 with TRBJ1-1; D is ambiguous. This CDR3 has 13 amino acids. The germline V gene has CDR1 KGHSH and CDR2 LQKENI. Trimming shortened V by 3 bases and J by 0 bases, and 5 bases separated the two germline ends. CDR3 DNA sequence: TGTGCCAGCTCACCGGGCCTGAACACTGAAGCTTTCTTT. The encoded protein is CASSPGLNTEAFF.